This paragraph reports one T cell receptor (beta chain). There is no known antigen for this receptor. Base qualities are missing; no much larger clone stands one base away. The CDR3 starts with the cysteine, ends with the phenylalanine, and has 17 residues. Only CDR3 DNA is held: 51 bases, read in frame from base 1. Clipping removes 6 bases from V and 0 bases from J, with 12 as the unmatched junction base count. The germline V gene provides CDR1 KGHSH and CDR2 LQKENI. This specimen belongs to a study of OX40 agonist ivuxolimab in advanced cancers. Background for the entire study: The costimulatory receptor OX40 (CD134) was targeted by ivuxolimab, a fully human IgG2 agonistic monoclonal antibody. Intravenous ivuxolimab was administered to patients every 2 weeks at six dose levels: 0.01, 0.1, 0.3, 1.5, 3 and 10 mg/kg. Of the roughly 54 dose-escalation patients, hepatocellular carcinoma was present in about 20, melanoma in around 15, renal cell carcinoma in 9 and head and neck cancer in 9. The dose-escalation cohort was roughly 87% male with a mean age of approximately 60 years, ranging from about 23 to 85. Prior anti-PD-1, anti-PD-L1 or anti-CTLA-4 therapy was permitted, and checkpoint inhibitors had been received by more than 35% of dose-escalation patients. Partial responses occurred in three dose-escalation patients, of whom one had hepatocellular carcinoma and two had cutaneous melanoma. Peripheral TCRbeta sequencing was intended to test whether TCR sequence diversity was altered and clonal T-cell expansion was caused by ivuxolimab. The paper covers the monotherapy dose-escalation part of the phase I ivuxolimab trial, which included N ≈ 57 patients.

For sequencing of the TCRbeta CDR3 region, genomic DNA was extracted from the sorted cells. The immunoSEQ Assay was used for sequencing of TCRbeta CDR3 regions. What TCRdb holds here is the immuneACCESS table cut down to in-frame rearrangements. Part of the clones is not present; checked against another copy, under half of the missing clones reflect an unresolved V gene, and the others are unexplained. Counted in this sample were 65,000 to 70,000 clones; 80% to 85% of them appeared once. The ten largest account for roughly 0.4% of the sample. The trial excluded patients who had a history of autoimmune disease or were on systemic immunosuppression. Peripheral blood for TCR sequencing was collected from all dose cohorts at baseline, on cycle 4 day 1, and on cycle 7 day 1. The samples were taken from a phase I, first-in-human, multicenter, open-label dose-escalation trial of ivuxolimab. Adults with locally advanced or metastatic melanoma, renal cell, hepatocellular, or head and neck squamous cell carcinoma were enrolled in the trial. Before TCR sequencing, CD4+ and CD8+ T cells were separately sorted from peripheral blood.

Results and caveats for the whole study, not just this receptor: The antigen specificity of the peripheral T cells that underwent clonal expansion was not determined. At doses of 0.1 to 3.0 mg/kg, clonal expansion of both CD4+ and CD8+ blood T cells was observed from baseline to week 6. Partial responders in the 0.1-3.0 mg/kg groups had among the lowest normalized peripheral clonal expansion, especially among CD8+ T cells. After ivuxolimab, CD8+ T cells had more expanded clones than CD4+ T cells on average. Low levels of normalized T-cell clonal expansion were also seen in some patients who did not respond.

This sequence originates from an adult with an advanced solid tumor such as melanoma, head and neck, liver or kidney cancer. This material consisted of CD4+ or CD8+ T cells sorted from blood, taken in a trial of the OX40 agonist ivuxolimab. Recombination connected TRBV18 to TRBJ1-1, and TRBD1 matches 8 of the central bases. The encoded CDR3 is CASSSAQGVLVNTEAFF. The nucleotides read TGTGCCAGCTCCTCGGCACAGGGGGTTTTGGTGAACACTGAAGCTTTCTTT.